This T cell receptor beta chain derives from a study of HIV-infected children after antiretroviral therapy interruption. This clonotype appeared a few times. Trimming pared 4 bases from V and 6 bases from J, leaving 16 bases between. This CDR3 is 15 amino acids long. Germline lookup yields CDR1 LNHDA and CDR2 SQIVND (reference sequence). Unique molecular identifiers were included in an RNA-based 3' RACE TCR library. From the 3' RACE reads, TCRdb called clonotypes with MiXCR, one entry per CDR3 protein. Counted here are about 89,000 distinct CDR3 sequences, approximately 6.9% occurring once; the ten biggest clones make up more than 0.95%. Treatment denoted: PENTA 11 planned treatment interruption arm or continuous ART arm.

The sequence derives from a pool of human donors with HIV. The chain has TRBV19 and TRBJ1-5, with D possibly matching TRBD1 (6 bases). Sequences were derived from CD45RA+ CD4+ T cells from PBMCs, pooled from several time points, sampled from a donor given antiretroviral therapy, either interrupted or continuous. Specified subset: naive CD4+ CD45RA+ CD45RO- T cells. CDR3 region: CASSRLGGLSQPQHF. The CDR3 DNA is TGTGCCAGTAGTAGGCTTGGGGGGCTCAGTCAGCCCCAGCATTTT.